Listed below are T cell receptor beta chains from one sample, sequenced in a study of T-cell memory formation after mild COVID-19. TCRdb passed the 5' RACE reads through MiXCR, listing each CDR3 protein once. The table includes about 400,000 distinct CDR3 sequences, more than 15% detected once. Sequenced material: PBMCs or a T cell subset sorted from them (not recorded which). These receptors came from a man aged 18 to 29 who had mild COVID-19 (a few samples of this study predate the infection). Cell type and time point are not known. Each CDR3 is given with its conserved first and last residue. The D gene is left open where the match is weak. Size is omitted from some rows. Given values are once, few, many or a class for expanded clones.

V gene	J gene	D gene	clone size	CDR3 protein	CDR3 DNA
TRBV7-2	TRBJ2-1	TRBD2	-	CASSPGLAEYNEQFF	TGTGCCAGCAGCCCGGGTCTAGCGGAGTACAATGAGCAGTTCTTC
TRBV5-1	TRBJ1-5	-	many	CASSLEAGRNQPQHF	TGCGCCAGCAGCTTGGAGGCAGGAAGGAATCAGCCCCAGCATTTT
TRBV27	TRBJ2-3	TRBD1	-	CASSLRQGARGTDTQYF	TGTGCCAGCAGTCTACGACAGGGGGCTCGAGGCACAGATACGCAGTATTTT
TRBV3-1	TRBJ2-7	-	-	CASSQAEAAYEQYF	TGTGCCAGCAGCCAAGCTGAGGCAGCATACGAGCAGTACTTC
TRBV5-1	TRBJ2-1	-	many	CASSLNSRTQNEQFF	TGCGCCAGCAGCCTGAATTCCCGGACCCAAAATGAGCAGTTCTTC
TRBV11-3	TRBJ2-1	TRBD2	-	CASSYGLAGGPYNEQFF	TGTGCCAGCAGCTACGGACTAGCGGGGGGGCCCTACAATGAGCAGTTCTTC
TRBV6-5	TRBJ2-5	-	-	CASRGAQETQYF	TGTGCCAGCAGAGGGGCTCAGGAGACCCAGTACTTC
TRBV7-2	TRBJ2-3	-	many	CASSFGYYTDTQYF	TGTGCCAGCAGCTTCGGTTATTACACAGATACGCAGTATTTT
TRBV6-5	TRBJ1-5	-	-	CASRGTESNQPQHF	TGTGCCAGCAGAGGGACCGAAAGCAATCAGCCCCAGCATTTT
TRBV12-3/TRBV12-4	TRBJ1-2	-	few	CAIPKGRGYTF	TGTGCCATCCCGAAGGGTCGAGGCTACACCTTC
TRBV30	TRBJ1-2	-	few	CAWSPQLYGYTF	TGTGCCTGGAGTCCACAACTCTATGGCTACACCTTC
TRBV4-1	TRBJ2-2	-	many	CASSQGVGGGGELFF	TGCGCCAGCAGCCAAGGGGTAGGGGGAGGCGGGGAGCTGTTTTTT
TRBV12-3/TRBV12-4	TRBJ1-1	-	-	CASSLIGVKGEAFF	TGTGCCAGCAGCCTGATAGGGGTTAAGGGTGAAGCTTTCTTT
TRBV5-1	TRBJ2-1	TRBD2	few	CASSPRTGTSGGAYNEQFF	TGCGCCAGCAGCCCACGTACCGGGACTAGCGGGGGGGCTTACAATGAGCAGTTCTTC
TRBV21-1	TRBJ2-7	-	few	CASRGPYEQYF	TGTGCCAGCCGGGGGCCCTACGAGCAGTACTTC
TRBV4-1	TRBJ1-5	-	-	CASNMGVGQPQHF	TGCGCCAGCAATATGGGGGTGGGACAGCCCCAGCATTTT
TRBV5-1	TRBJ1-4	TRBD1	few	CASTYLGQGNEKLFF	TGCGCCAGCACCTACCTCGGACAGGGGAATGAAAAACTGTTTTTT
TRBV7-2	TRBJ2-5	-	-	CASNLSGEETQYF	TGTGCCAGCAACTTATCAGGGGAGGAGACCCAGTACTTC
TRBV4-3	TRBJ1-1	-	few	CASSQNWGMNTEAFF	TGCGCCAGCAGCCAAAATTGGGGGATGAACACTGAAGCTTTCTTT
TRBV20-1	TRBJ1-4	-	few	CSARDPQRGDEKLFF	TGCAGTGCTAGAGATCCGCAGCGTGGTGATGAAAAACTGTTTTTT
TRBV5-1	TRBJ1-6	TRBD1	-	CASSFGTGLSSPLHF	TGCGCCAGCAGCTTCGGGACAGGGCTGTCGTCACCCCTCCACTTT
TRBV10-3	TRBJ2-5	-	-	CAISRSLASVGIQETQYF	TGTGCCATCAGCAGATCCCTTGCTAGCGTCGGGATTCAAGAGACCCAGTACTTC
TRBV5-4	TRBJ2-1	-	-	CASSWPGRPYNEQFF	TGTGCCAGCAGCTGGCCGGGACGCCCCTACAATGAGCAGTTCTTC
TRBV28	TRBJ1-2	TRBD1	-	CASSLPRDSYGYTF	TGTGCCAGCAGTTTGCCGCGGGACAGCTATGGCTACACCTTC
TRBV4-1	TRBJ2-5	-	few	CASSSRVTQYF	TGCGCCAGCAGCTCCCGGGTGACCCAGTACTTC
TRBV27	TRBJ1-4	-	-	CASSYFGTNEKLFF	TGTGCCAGCAGTTACTTTGGGACTAATGAAAAACTGTTTTTT
TRBV12-3/TRBV12-4	TRBJ2-7	-	many	CASSIGPPSEQYF	TGTGCCAGCAGCATTGGACCACCCAGCGAGCAGTACTTC
TRBV4-1	TRBJ2-1	-	few	CASSQAANLHEQFF	TGCGCCAGCAGCCAAGCGGCTAACCTGCATGAGCAGTTCTTC
TRBV19	TRBJ2-1	TRBD2	few	CASSPTSGGTDEQFF	TGTGCCAGTAGCCCAACTAGCGGGGGGACGGATGAGCAGTTCTTC
TRBV7-9	TRBJ1-1	-	-	CASSLDGDWTEAFF	TGTGCCAGCAGCTTAGACGGGGATTGGACTGAAGCTTTCTTT
TRBV4-2	TRBJ2-1	-	many	CASSQAGNNEQFF	TGTGCCAGCAGCCAAGCAGGGAATAATGAGCAGTTCTTC
TRBV7-9	TRBJ1-5	-	many	CASSSGGNQPQHF	TGTGCCAGCAGCTCCGGGGGGAATCAGCCCCAGCATTTT
TRBV20-1	TRBJ1-5	-	once	CSARDSGGKDQPQHF	TGCAGTGCTAGAGATTCCGGGGGGAAAGATCAGCCCCAGCATTTT
TRBV6-5	TRBJ1-1	-	few	CASNYGRIMNTEAFF	TGTGCCAGCAATTACGGTCGGATCATGAACACTGAAGCTTTCTTT
TRBV3-1	TRBJ2-5	-	many	CASSYSTGETQYF	TGTGCCAGCAGCTACTCGACTGGAGAGACCCAGTACTTC
TRBV20-1	TRBJ2-7	TRBD2	few	CSARDRRLAGYEQYF	TGCAGTGCTAGAGATCGTCGACTAGCGGGCTACGAGCAGTACTTC
TRBV11-2	TRBJ2-7	TRBD1	many	CASSPFGTGGTFTDEQYF	TGTGCCAGCAGCCCCTTCGGGACAGGCGGGACATTCACGGACGAGCAGTACTTC
TRBV5-1	TRBJ2-2	-	-	CASSPGTLVNTGELFF	TGCGCCAGCAGTCCCGGGACCCTCGTCAACACCGGGGAGCTGTTTTTT
TRBV6-5	TRBJ2-2	-	once	CASSRLTGTGELFF	TGTGCCAGCAGTCGACTGACAGGCACCGGGGAGCTGTTTTTT
TRBV7-9	TRBJ1-2	-	few	CASSSTGLLNYGYTF	TGTGCCAGCAGCTCGACAGGCCTCCTTAACTATGGCTACACCTTC
TRBV7-2	TRBJ2-7	-	few	CATSRTPEYEQYF	TGTGCCACCTCCCGGACTCCAGAATACGAGCAGTACTTC
TRBV6-5	TRBJ1-2	TRBD1	-	CASSSYDRAYGYTF	TGTGCCAGCAGTTCTTATGACAGGGCCTATGGCTACACCTTC
TRBV7-2	TRBJ2-2	-	-	CASSLASRSSRELFF	TGTGCCAGCAGCTTAGCGTCTAGGTCGAGCCGGGAGCTGTTTTTT
TRBV7-2	TRBJ2-3	-	-	CASSLIGRARGTDTQYF	TGTGCCAGCAGCCTGATAGGCCGGGCCCGGGGCACAGATACGCAGTATTTT
TRBV9	TRBJ2-1	-	few	CASSPNYGGGPNEQFF	TGTGCCAGCAGCCCGAACTATGGGGGGGGGCCCAATGAGCAGTTCTTC
TRBV27	TRBJ2-7	-	many	CASSFRGQAYEQYF	TGTGCCAGCAGTTTCAGAGGGCAAGCCTACGAGCAGTACTTC
TRBV4-3	TRBJ2-1	-	-	CASSQDSPSSNEQFF	TGCGCCAGCAGCCAAGATAGCCCGAGCTCCAATGAGCAGTTCTTC
TRBV20-1	TRBJ1-4	-	few	CSARDQEWTTAEKLFF	TGCAGTGCTAGAGATCAGGAGTGGACAACCGCGGAAAAACTGTTTTTT
TRBV20-1	TRBJ1-5	-	many	CSARGVGGYQPQHF	TGCAGTGCTAGAGGGGTAGGGGGGTATCAGCCCCAGCATTTT
TRBV9	TRBJ1-4	TRBD1	-	CASSRGRGGEKLFF	TGTGCCAGCTCCAGGGGGCGCGGGGGGGAAAAACTGTTTTTT
TRBV7-3	TRBJ2-5	-	few	CASSLEGTLLETQYF	TGTGCCAGCAGCTTGGAAGGGACTCTGCTTGAGACCCAGTACTTC
TRBV5-1	TRBJ1-1	-	many	CASSTGTGNTEAFF	TGCGCCAGCAGCACCGGGACGGGGAACACTGAAGCTTTCTTT
TRBV29-1	TRBJ2-2	-	-	CSVLGAPNTGELFF	TGCAGCGTTCTCGGGGCGCCGAACACCGGGGAGCTGTTTTTT
TRBV5-5	TRBJ1-4	TRBD1	-	CASSVRDRSPKLFF	TGTGCCAGCAGCGTCCGGGACAGGTCACCCAAACTGTTTTTT
TRBV9	TRBJ2-3	-	many	CASSVAASPDTQYF	TGTGCCAGCAGCGTAGCGGCCAGCCCAGATACGCAGTATTTT
TRBV12-5	TRBJ1-2	-	few	CASAPWDYGYTF	TGTGCTAGTGCCCCGTGGGACTATGGCTACACCTTC
TRBV5-1	TRBJ2-2	-	many	CASSLDAPETGELFF	TGCGCCAGCAGCTTGGACGCCCCCGAGACCGGGGAGCTGTTTTTT
TRBV7-2	TRBJ1-1	-	few	CASSLPEAAEAFF	TGTGCCAGCAGCTTACCGGAGGCGGCTGAAGCTTTCTTT
TRBV4-2	TRBJ2-1	-	-	CASAVRGTGSYNEQFF	TGTGCCAGCGCAGTTAGGGGGACCGGCTCCTACAATGAGCAGTTCTTC